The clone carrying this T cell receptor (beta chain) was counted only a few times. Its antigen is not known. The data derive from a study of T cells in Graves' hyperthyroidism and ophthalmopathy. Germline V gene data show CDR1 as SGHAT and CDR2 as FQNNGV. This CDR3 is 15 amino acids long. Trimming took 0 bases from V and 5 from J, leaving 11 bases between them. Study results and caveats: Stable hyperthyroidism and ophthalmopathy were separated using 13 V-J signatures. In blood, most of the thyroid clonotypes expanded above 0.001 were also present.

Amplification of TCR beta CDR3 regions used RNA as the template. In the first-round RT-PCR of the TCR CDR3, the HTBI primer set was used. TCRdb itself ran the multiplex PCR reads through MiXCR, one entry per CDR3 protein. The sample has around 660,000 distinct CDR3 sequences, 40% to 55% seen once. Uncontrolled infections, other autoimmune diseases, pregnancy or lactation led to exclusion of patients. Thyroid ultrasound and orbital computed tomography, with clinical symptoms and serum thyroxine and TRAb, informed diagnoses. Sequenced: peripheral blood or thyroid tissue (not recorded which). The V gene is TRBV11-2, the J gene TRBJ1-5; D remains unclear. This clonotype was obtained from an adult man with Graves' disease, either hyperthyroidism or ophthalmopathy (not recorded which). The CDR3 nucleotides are TGTGCCAGCAGCTTAGATGGGGTCAGCGATCAGCCCCAGCATTTT. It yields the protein CASSLDGVSDQPQHF.